The 27 T cell receptor beta chains below were found in one sample sequenced in a study of human T cells and chemical hapten exposure. RNA extraction used unfractionated whole blood as the source of total RNA. One entry per CDR3 protein, called by TCRdb with MiXCR from the 5' RACE reads. The table shows 120,000 to 150,000 distinct CDR3 sequences, with 3.5% to 5% occurring only once. The receptors come from a female donor in good health.

This clonotype has ten or more counts. J is TRBJ2-3 and V is TRBV29-1; TRBD1 is a possible D gene (5 bases). V was cut by 7 bases and J by 4 bases, with 12 bases left in between. Germline V gene lookup returns CDR1 SQVTM and CDR2 ANQGSEA. The length of the CDR3 is 12 residues. The CDR3 nucleotides read TGCAGCGCCGCGAGCAGGGCAGATACGCAGTATTTT. This sequence encodes CSAASRADTQYF.

The table lists this clonotype with many counts. V is TRBV7-3 and J is TRBJ2-6; D possibly matches TRBD1 or TRBD2 (5 bases each). Germline assignment: CDR1 SGHTA and CDR2 FQGTGA. This CDR3 is built from 19 residues. V dropped 4 bases and J dropped 0 bases, with 19 bases sitting between them. The CDR3 DNA reads TGTGCCAGCAGCTATTCCGGGACGTTAGGGCTCTCTGGGGCCAACGTCCTGACTTTC. This encodes CASSYSGTLGLSGANVLTF.

This clonotype was counted at least ten times. The V call is TRBV6-5, the J call TRBJ2-5; D may be TRBD1 or TRBD2 (5 bases each). V was cut by 10 bases and J by 5 bases, with 14 bases left in between. CDR3 length: 12 amino acids. Germline values: CDR1 MNHEY, CDR2 SVGAGI. The CDR3 region has the DNA TGTGCCACCCAACGGGGCAGTGAGACCCAGTACTTC. Amino acids: CATQRGSETQYF.

This clonotype appeared a few times. The chain couples TRBV27 to TRBJ1-2; weak D call: TRBD1 (6 bases). Trimming cost V 5 bases and J 0 bases, with 10 bases left between them. The germline CDR1 and CDR2 sequences are MNHEY and SMNVEV (reference sequence). CDR3 length equals 14 residues. The CDR3 reads CASSEQGTNYGYTF. In DNA form, the CDR3 reads TGTGCCAGCAGTGAACAGGGAACTAACTATGGCTACACCTTC.

This clonotype was counted at least ten times. The rearrangement uses TRBV9 and TRBJ2-1; 9 bases line up with TRBD1. Unmatched junction bases numbered 9, after V lost 0 bases and J lost 8 bases. Germline-derived CDR1 and CDR2 are SGDLS and YYNGEE. The CDR3 covers 16 residues. The CDR3 loop reads CASSVGYRGLEYEQFF. The CDR3 nucleotides read TGTGCCAGCAGCGTAGGGTACAGGGGGCTAGAGTATGAGCAGTTCTTC.

This clonotype was picked up many times. The genes are TRBV28 and TRBJ1-1, with D maybe TRBD1 (5 bases). Between the trimmed V and J ends, which lost 7 bases and 0 bases, there was a span of 9 bases. Germline CDR1 and CDR2: MDHEN and SYDVKM. The CDR3 has 13 amino acids. The CDR3 DNA reads as TGTGCCAGCAAGGACACCATGAACACTGAAGCTTTCTTT. Its translation: CASKDTMNTEAFF.

This clonotype was seen many times. The gene calls are TRBV11-2 and TRBJ2-1; D perhaps matches TRBD2 (5 bases). CDR3 length: 15 amino acids. The V and J ends lost 2 bases and 6 bases respectively, with 14 bases between them. CDR1 is SGHAT, CDR2 FQNNGV, per germline. CDR3 nucleotides: TGTGCCAGCAGCTTACGGGGTTTTCGTATCAATGAGCAGTTCTTC. Residues: CASSLRGFRINEQFF.

This clonotype was counted at least ten times. This chain connects TRBV6-1 to TRBJ1-5; tentative D call: TRBD1 (6 bases). Germline V gene data show CDR1 as MNHNS and CDR2 as SASEGT. The CDR3 is 17 residues long. The ends were cut back, 8 bases at V and 2 bases at J, with 22 bases in the middle. CDR3 loop: CASYGGQGGRGNQPQHF. In nucleotides, the CDR3 is TGTGCCAGCTACGGGGGGCAGGGAGGTAGGGGCAATCAGCCCCAGCATTTT.

The chain links TRBV2 to TRBJ2-7; tentatively, D is TRBD1 or TRBD2 (5 bases each). This CDR3 spans 14 amino acids. V was shortened by 8 bases and J by 0 bases, with 14 bases between the two germline ends. The germline V gene encodes CDR1 SNHLY and CDR2 FYNNEI. The DNA of the CDR3 is TGTGCCAGCTATGGGGGTTTGGGCTCCTACGAGCAGTACTTC. Amino acids: CASYGGLGSYEQYF.

In this sample, this clonotype turned up a few times. The chain couples TRBV5-6 to TRBJ1-2; 10 positions match TRBD1. The CDR3 is 19 residues long. V dropped 1 base and J dropped 0; count of bases not matched to a gene: 12. The V gene's germline CDR1 is SGHDT and CDR2 YYEEEE. The CDR3 sequence: CASSLRGTGTGVANYGYTF. The CDR3, as DNA: TGTGCCAGCAGCTTGCGGGGGACCGGGACAGGGGTTGCTAACTATGGCTACACCTTC.

For this clonotype: Germline and junction disagree at one end, which may indicate a read error. The V gene is TRBV10-3, the J gene TRBJ1-3; 7 bases fit TRBD1. Germline CDR1 is ENHRY and CDR2 is SYGVKD. The CDR3 loop spans 16 amino acids. CDR3 nucleotides: TGTGCCATCAGTGAGTGGACAGGAAGGGCCGGAAACATCATATATTTT. Its protein product is CAISEWTGRAGNIIYF.

This clonotype turned up a few times. This chain connects TRBV20-1 to TRBJ1-3; D unclear. Trimming took off 6 bases at V and 3 bases at J, with 24 bases between the two ends. The CDR3 has 17 amino acids. Germline assignment: CDR1 DFQATT and CDR2 SNEGSKA (reference sequence). The CDR3 loop reads CSANYRSGGCGGNTIYF. CDR3 DNA sequence: TGCAGTGCCAACTATAGGAGCGGTGGGTGCGGTGGAAACACCATATATTTT.

This clonotype came up many times. J is TRBJ2-3 and V is TRBV7-2; 8 bases fit TRBD2. Trimming at V came to 0 bases and at J to 1 base, leaving 12 bases not matched to a gene. Germline V gene data show CDR1 as SGHTA and CDR2 as FQGNSA. CDR3 size: 19 residues. CDR3 region: CASSLAPLSGATRTDTQYF. DNA for the CDR3: TGTGCCAGCAGCTTAGCGCCCCTTAGCGGGGCTACCCGCACAGATACGCAGTATTTT.

This clonotype has a handful of counts. This chain links TRBV19 with TRBJ2-7; the D gene is possibly TRBD2 (5 bases). V was trimmed by 11 bases and J by 3 bases, leaving 17 bases between them. The CDR3 is 13 amino acids. Germline CDR1 is LNHDA and CDR2 is SQIVND (reference sequence). CDR3 sequence reads: CASTAGGYYEQYF. CDR3 bases: TGTGCCTCTACGGCGGGCGGATACTACGAGCAGTACTTC.

Points on this clonotype: A much larger clone lies a single base off, so this may be a read error. The chain recombines TRBV5-5 with TRBJ2-7; a possible D gene is TRBD1 (5 bases). The CDR3 covers 14 residues. Germline CDR1 and CDR2: SGHKS and YYEKEE (reference sequence). The V gene lost 3 bases and the J gene lost 0 bases, with 10 bases spanning the gap. CDR3 DNA: TGTGCCAGCAGCTCGAGACAGTACTCCTACGAGCAGTACTTC. Translated: CASSSRQYSYEQYF. The full variable domain, with the rest looked up from reference TRBV5-5 and TRBJ2-7, is DAGVTQSPTHLIKTRGQQVTLRCSPISGHKSVSWYQQVLGQGPQFIFQYYEKEERGRGNFPDRFSARQFPNYSSELNVNALLLGDSALYLCASSSRQYSYEQYFGPGTRLTVT.

This clonotype was counted many times. This rearrangement joins TRBV20-1 to TRBJ2-5, with a weak D call TRBD1 (6 bases). This CDR3 region has 14 residues. Germline assignment: CDR1 DFQATT and CDR2 SNEGSKA (reference sequence). V lost 0 bases and J 4 bases, leaving 12 bases between the germline ends. The CDR3 DNA sequence: TGCAGTGCTAGAGATCAGAGGGGGTCAGAGACCCAGTACTTC. It specifies CSARDQRGSETQYF.

This clonotype has a count of ten or more. The chain recombines TRBV29-1 with TRBJ1-1; D not certain. Trimming shortened V by 7 bases and J by 1 base, and 7 bases separated the two germline ends. Looked up from germline, CDR1 is SQVTM and CDR2 is ANQGSEA. CDR3 size: 11 residues. The CDR3 is CSGDTNTEAFF. The CDR3 bases are TGCAGCGGCGACACGAACACTGAAGCTTTCTTT.

This chain connects TRBV6-2 or TRBV6-3 to TRBJ1-5; TRBD1 aligns across 7 bases. With 7 bases clipped from V and 7 bases from J, the junction kept 4 bases outside the gene matches. Germline loops: CDR1 MNHEY, CDR2 SVGEGT. The CDR3 sequence is 12 residues long. The CDR3: CASKGQDQPQHF. The DNA of the CDR3 is TGTGCCAGCAAAGGACAGGACCAGCCCCAGCATTTT.

This clonotype was recorded at least ten times. The chain combines TRBV4-2 with TRBJ2-3; 9 nucleotides line up with TRBD2. Germline-derived CDR1 and CDR2 are LGHNA and YNFKEQ. The junction had 12 bases not matched to a gene; V was cut back by 0 bases and J by 2 bases. The length of the CDR3 is 19 residues. CDR3 sequence (DNA): TGTGCCAGCAGCCAAGATCGGGCGGGGGGGCCGAGGATCACAGATACGCAGTATTTT. Amino acid sequence: CASSQDRAGGPRITDTQYF.

This clonotype appeared many times. This chain's CDR3 is CASSPQTRTVSSYGYTF. The CDR3 region has the DNA TGTGCCAGCAGCCCCCAAACTCGGACAGTTTCTTCCTATGGCTACACCTTC. This sequence joins TRBV3-1 and TRBJ1-2, with TRBD1 as a possible D gene (6 bases). The germline gives CDR1 LGHDT, CDR2 YNNKEL (reference sequence). CDR3 length: 17 amino acids. Trimming removed 4 bases from V and 4 bases from J, with 22 bases in between.

This clonotype occurred a few times. The chain uses TRBV12-3 or TRBV12-4 and TRBJ1-2, with D perhaps matching TRBD1 (5 bases). This CDR3 spans 15 amino acids. V was cut by 6 bases and J by 4 bases, with 18 bases left in between. The CDR3 sequence: CASSSGRLRRYGYTF. CDR3 bases: TGTGCCAGCAGCTCAGGGCGGCTCCGTCGCTATGGCTACACCTTC.

This clonotype showed up many times. The CDR3 reads CASSYSSTGTGGYEQYF. For the CDR3, the DNA is TGTGCCAGCAGTTACTCGAGTACCGGGACAGGGGGCTACGAGCAGTACTTC. The V gene is TRBV6-2 or TRBV6-3, the J gene TRBJ2-7, with 11 bases identical to TRBD1. The CDR3 runs to 17 residues. Trimming at V came to 0 bases and at J to 3 bases, leaving 7 bases not matched to a gene. Germline V gives CDR1 MNHEY, CDR2 SVGEGT.

Ten or more counts support this clonotype. The genes are TRBV11-1 and TRBJ2-7, with D maybe TRBD1 (6 bases). The CDR3 length is 14 residues. CDR1 is SGHAT, CDR2 FQDESV, per germline (reference sequence). V gave up 2 bases and J gave up 0 bases, with 8 bases separating them. The CDR3 is CASSLQGSSYEQYF. The CDR3 region has the DNA TGTGCCAGCAGCTTACAGGGGAGCTCCTACGAGCAGTACTTC.

This clonotype showed up just a few times. The chain couples TRBV18 to TRBJ2-1; 9 bases align to TRBD2. The CDR3 contains 16 residues. The V segment lost 2 bases and the J segment 6 bases; nucleotides outside the gene matches: 8. In germline, CDR1 is KGHSH, CDR2 LQKENI. CDR3 coding DNA: TGTGCCAGCTCACCAATGCCCAGCGGGGGGCTCAATGAGCAGTTCTTC. Amino acids: CASSPMPSGGLNEQFF.

Ten or more counts support this clonotype. At one end the junction does not follow the germline gene, possibly because of a read error. The V call is TRBV7-7, the J call TRBJ2-1; the match to TRBD2 covers 9 bases. The CDR3 extends over 14 amino acids. CDR1 and CDR2 (germline): SSHAT, FNYEAQ (reference sequence). In DNA form, the CDR3 reads TGTGCTAGCAGCGTTAGCGGGGGATACAATGAGCAGTTCTTC. It translates to CASSVSGGYNEQFF.

This clonotype has ten or more counts. The chain is built from TRBV6-2 or TRBV6-3 and TRBJ1-5; the match to TRBD1 covers 11 bases. V was clipped by 5 bases and J by 3 bases; unmatched bases: 15. CDR3 length: 19 amino acids. CDR1 and CDR2 (germline): MNHEY, SVGEGT. CDR3 sequence (DNA): TGTGCCAGCAGTCCATATAGCCGTGGGACAGGGGGACACAATCAGCCCCAGCATTTT. Its translation: CASSPYSRGTGGHNQPQHF.

The sample holds many counts of this clonotype. J is TRBJ1-5 and V is TRBV20-1; no definite D call. CDR1 DFQATT and CDR2 SNEGSKA come from the germline V gene (reference sequence). This CDR3 has 13 residues. V gave up 3 bases and J gave up 1 base, with 7 bases separating them. The chain's CDR3 is CSASFQSNQPQHF. CDR3 DNA: TGCAGTGCTAGTTTCCAGAGCAATCAGCCCCAGCATTTT.